Following are 28 T cell receptor beta chains from one sample sequenced in a study of T cell changes during pregnancy in multiple sclerosis. Assay used: immunoSEQ multiplex PCR; TCRdb lists only in-frame clones, some missing. The profile shows about 66,000 clones, approximately 90% of them singletons. Sequencing used peripheral blood, obtained in the third trimester of pregnancy. These receptors were collected from a female donor with multiple sclerosis, enrolled in a pregnancy study.

The chain employs TRBV29-1 and TRBJ2-1; 14 positions agree with TRBD2. With V trimmed by 6 bases and J by 9 bases, 7 bases remained unmatched. This CDR3 has 14 amino acids. Per the germline V gene, CDR1 is SQVTM and CDR2 is ANQGSEA. CDR3 coding DNA: TGCAGCGTCGCCGGGACTAGCGGGAGTAGTGAGCAGTTCTTC. This gives the protein CSVAGTSGSSEQFF.

J is TRBJ1-2 and V is TRBV30; D is uncertain. V lost 5 bases and J 4 bases, leaving 8 bases between the germline ends. This CDR3 is 11 amino acids long. Germline CDR1 GTSNPN, CDR2 SVGIG (reference sequence). Here the CDR3 DNA reads TGTGCCTGGGAAGAGGGCTATGGCTACACCTTC. Its translation is CAWEEGYGYTF.

The J gene is TRBJ1-5, the V gene TRBV7-9; D uncertain. The CDR3 consists of 15 residues. Germline V CDR1 and CDR2: SEHNR, FQNEAQ (reference sequence). Trimming shortened V by 5 bases and J by 5 bases, and 16 bases separated the two germline ends. CDR3 sequence reads: CASSPSDGGYQPQHF. For the CDR3, the DNA is TGTGCCAGCAGCCCTTCGGACGGAGGATATCAGCCCCAGCATTTT.

The chain has TRBV30 and TRBJ1-2; D gene ambiguous. Trimming took 4 bases from V and 5 from J, leaving 8 bases between them. CDR3 length equals 11 residues. Germline V gives CDR1 GTSNPN, CDR2 SVGIG (reference sequence). CDR3 amino acids: CAWKTAYGYTF. CDR3 nucleotide sequence: TGTGCCTGGAAAACAGCTTATGGCTACACCTTC.

The chain joins TRBV10-2 to TRBJ2-5; TRBD2 matches 13 bases. From germline, CDR1 is WSHSY and CDR2 SAAADI. Trimming removed 4 bases from V and 5 bases from J; junction bases left unmatched: 10. The CDR3 loop spans 17 amino acids. CDR3 coding DNA: TGCGCCAGCAGTGGGACTAGCGGGAGTAGTACGTCGGAGACCCAGTACTTC. Its translation is CASSGTSGSSTSETQYF.

V gene TRBV2 combines with J gene TRBJ2-7, with 11 bases fitting TRBD1. From germline, CDR1 is SNHLY and CDR2 FYNNEI. V lost 6 bases, J lost 6 bases, and 4 bases stayed unmatched. This CDR3 has 13 amino acids. CDR3 DNA: TGTGCCAGCAGGGCCGGGACAGGGGGCGAGCAGTACTTC. As protein: CASRAGTGGEQYF.

The chain is built from TRBV13 and TRBJ2-3, with 10 bases lining up with TRBD2. The J segment lost 6 bases and the V segment lost 0 bases, leaving 3 bases of the junction unmatched. CDR3 size: 15 residues. Germline assignment: CDR1 PRHDT and CDR2 FYEKMQ (reference sequence). The CDR3 nucleotides read TGTGCCAGCAGCTTAGGAGCGGGGGGGCCGGATACGCAGTATTTT. It encodes CASSLGAGGPDTQYF.

The chain carries TRBV5-6 and TRBJ2-7, with D possibly being TRBD2 (5 bases). Germline-derived CDR1 and CDR2 are SGHDT and YYEEEE. The length of the CDR3 is 15 residues. Trimming removed 4 bases at V and 2 bases at J, with 16 bases between. This CDR3 reads CASSRNPGIPYEQYF. CDR3 DNA sequence: TGTGCCAGCAGCCGCAACCCCGGGATCCCCTACGAGCAGTACTTC. The whole variable domain, filled in from reference TRBV5-6 and TRBJ2-7, reads DAGVTQSPTHLIKTRGQQVTLRCSPKSGHDTVSWYQQALGQGPQFIFQYYEEEERQRGNFPDRFSGHQFPNYSSELNVNALLLGDSALYLCASSRNPGIPYEQYFGPGTRLTVT.

The table lists this clone with a count of one. The chain employs TRBV5-1 and TRBJ1-4, with 10 bases matching TRBD1. The CDR3 sequence is 15 residues long. Per germline, CDR1 SGHRS and CDR2 YFSETQ. The V gene end was trimmed by 4 bases and the J gene end by 8 bases; junction bases not matched to a gene: 8. Here the CDR3 reads CASSPGTGVLEKLFF. DNA of the CDR3: TGCGCCAGCAGCCCCGGGACAGGGGTATTAGAAAAACTGTTTTTT.

V and J are TRBV7-9 and TRBJ2-2, with D maybe TRBD1 (5 bases). Per germline, CDR1 SEHNR and CDR2 FQNEAQ (reference sequence). Trimming took 2 bases from V and 6 from J, leaving 13 bases between them. This CDR3 has 15 residues. The CDR3 region is CASSLPYGAAGELFF. CDR3 bases: TGTGCCAGCAGCTTACCGTATGGGGCGGCCGGGGAGCTGTTTTTT.

The chain employs TRBV1 and TRBJ2-3; the table's TRBD2 call for D was not verified on the DNA. TRBV1 is described as a pseudogene. The CDR3 spans 14 residues. The CDR3 here is CTSSQDGGADTQYF. CDR3 DNA sequence: TGCACCAGCAGCCAAGATGGGGGGGCAGATACGCAGTATTTT.

The V gene is TRBV30, the J gene TRBJ1-2, with TRBD1 matching 8 bases. V lost 4 bases to trimming and J lost 4 bases; unmatched junction nucleotides: 8. The germline gives CDR1 GTSNPN, CDR2 SVGIG (reference sequence). The CDR3 is 14 residues long. In nucleotides, the CDR3 is TGTGCCTGGACCCCCGACAGGGGTAGCTATGGCTACACCTTC. Its protein product is CAWTPDRGSYGYTF.

The gene calls are TRBV30 and TRBJ2-1; possibly TRBD1 for D (5 bases). The CDR3 length is 11 residues. Trimming shortened V by 4 bases and J by 12 bases, and 13 bases separated the two germline ends. In germline, CDR1 is GTSNPN, CDR2 SVGIG (reference sequence). The CDR3 region is CAWTTLRGQFF. The CDR3 DNA reads as TGTGCCTGGACCACCTTAAGGGGGCAGTTCTTC. Looking up the rest from reference TRBV30 and TRBJ2-1 gives the full variable domain: SQTIHQWPATLVQPVGSPLSLECTVEGTSNPNLYWYRQAAGRGLQLLFYSVGIGQISSEVPQNLSASRPQDRQFILSSKKLLLSDSGFYLCAWTTLRGQFFGPGTRLTVL.

The J gene is TRBJ2-3, the V gene TRBV2; 7 bases line up with TRBD2. The V segment lost 4 bases and the J segment 4 bases; nucleotides outside the gene matches: 8. CDR1 is SNHLY and CDR2 is FYNNEI in the germline V gene. The CDR3 covers 15 residues. The CDR3 nucleotides read TGTGCCAGCAGTGGCCCGGGGGGAGGGGCAGATACGCAGTATTTT. It specifies CASSGPGGGADTQYF.

This chain links TRBV18 with TRBJ1-2, with 8 bases lining up with TRBD1. Germline loops: CDR1 KGHSH, CDR2 LQKENI. This CDR3 spans 14 amino acids. Trimming at V came to 3 bases and at J to 8 bases, leaving 8 bases not matched to a gene. CDR3 sequence: CASSPGQVFGGYTF. As DNA, the CDR3 is TGTGCCAGCTCACCGGGACAGGTCTTTGGGGGCTACACCTTC.

J is TRBJ1-1 and V is TRBV6-6; no firm D call. The CDR3 length is 14 residues. Trimming stripped 5 bases from V and 1 base from J, with 11 bases between. Per germline, CDR1 MNHNY and CDR2 SVGAGI (reference sequence). The CDR3 is CASSGNQENTEAFF. For the CDR3, the DNA is TGTGCCAGCAGTGGCAACCAAGAGAACACTGAAGCTTTCTTT.

The chain carries TRBV6-5 and TRBJ2-2; D gene ambiguous. V was pared by 2 bases and J by 3 bases, with 4 bases between. The CDR3 loop spans 13 amino acids. The germline gives CDR1 MNHEY, CDR2 SVGAGI. CDR3 nucleotide sequence: TGTGCCAGCAGTTACCTAGACACCGGGGAGCTGTTTTTT. This codes for CASSYLDTGELFF.

The chain employs TRBV11-3 and TRBJ2-1; 9 nucleotides agree with TRBD2. V lost 5 bases and J lost 7; bases outside the gene matches: 9. The CDR3 has 15 residues. Germline V lookup: CDR1 SGHNT, CDR2 YENEEA. This CDR3 is CASSGSSGRRNEQFF. The DNA for the CDR3 is TGTGCCAGCAGCGGAAGTAGCGGGAGACGGAATGAGCAGTTCTTC.

The rearrangement uses TRBV5-1 and TRBJ1-5, with a weak D call TRBD1 (6 bases). The CDR3 runs to 15 residues. Between the trimmed V and J ends, which lost 4 bases and 0 bases, there was a span of 11 bases. CDR1 and CDR2 from the germline V gene are SGHRS and YFSETQ. This CDR3 is CASSPGTTSNQPQHF. The CDR3 DNA reads as TGCGCCAGCAGCCCCGGGACAACTAGCAATCAGCCCCAGCATTTT.

The chain has TRBV6-1 and TRBJ2-3, with TRBD1 matching 11 bases. Germline V gene data show CDR1 as MNHNS and CDR2 as SASEGT. The junction had 2 bases not matched to a gene; V was cut back by 2 bases and J by 4 bases. This CDR3 is 15 amino acids long. In DNA form, the CDR3 reads TGTGCCAGCAGTGAACCGGGACAGGGGGCAGATACGCAGTATTTT. Amino acids: CASSEPGQGADTQYF.

The CDR3, as DNA: TGCGCCAGCAGCCAATCGGGAGGATGGGAGACCCAGTACTTC. Translation: CASSQSGGWETQYF. This chain uses TRBV4-3 with TRBJ2-5, with TRBD2 matching 7 bases. This CDR3 contains 14 residues. Germline-derived CDR1 and CDR2 are LGHNA and YSLEER. V shed 2 bases and J 5 bases; nucleotides not matched to a gene: 5.

The chain combines TRBV5-4 with TRBJ2-2; maybe TRBD2 (6 bases). V lost 4 bases and J lost 0, with 13 bases in between. CDR1 is SGHNT and CDR2 is YYREEE in the germline V gene (reference sequence). The CDR3 runs 16 residues. CDR3 residues: CASSLGGPSNTGELFF. The CDR3 DNA reads TGTGCCAGCAGCCTCGGGGGTCCGTCGAACACCGGGGAGCTGTTTTTT.

The chain is built from TRBV14 and TRBJ2-7; the match to TRBD1 covers 7 bases. The CDR3 covers 15 residues. The germline gives CDR1 SGHDN, CDR2 FVKESK. The V and J ends lost 4 bases and 5 bases, in that order; junction bases with no gene match: 11. The DNA for the CDR3 is TGTGCCAGCAGCCGCACGGATGACAGGGCCCACGAGCAGTACTTC. As protein: CASSRTDDRAHEQYF.

The chain couples TRBV27 to TRBJ1-3, with D perhaps matching TRBD1 (6 bases). Looked up from germline, CDR1 is MNHEY and CDR2 is SMNVEV (reference sequence). V lost 5 bases and J 0 bases, leaving 14 bases between the germline ends. This CDR3 region has 16 residues. CDR3 coding DNA: TGTGCCAGCAGTCCCCTGGACAGTTTCTCTGGAAACACCATATATTTT. It encodes CASSPLDSFSGNTIYF.

V and J are TRBV19 and TRBJ2-5, with TRBD2 matching over 10 bases. The trim removed 4 bases at V and 3 bases at J, leaving 14 bases unmatched. The CDR3 is 18 residues long. CDR1 LNHDA and CDR2 SQIVND come from the germline V gene (reference sequence). The chain's CDR3 is CASSTIRTSGRGKETQYF. The CDR3 DNA reads as TGTGCCAGTAGTACAATCCGGACTAGCGGACGGGGGAAAGAGACCCAGTACTTC.

The chain combines TRBV19 with TRBJ2-7, with 9 bases aligning to TRBD2. The CDR3 contains 15 residues. After removal of 3 bases from V and 5 bases from J, the junction contained 8 bases not matched to a gene. CDR1 LNHDA and CDR2 SQIVND come from the germline V gene (reference sequence). The chain's CDR3 is CASSIRREGGHEQYF. DNA of the CDR3: TGTGCCAGTAGTATTAGGCGGGAGGGCGGCCACGAGCAGTACTTC.

This rearrangement joins TRBV27 to TRBJ1-1; D unclear. The CDR3 length is 16 residues. CDR1 MNHEY and CDR2 SMNVEV come from the germline V gene (reference sequence). V shed 5 bases and J shed 3 bases, with 19 bases lying between them. The CDR3 DNA sequence: TGTGCCAGCAGTATTAATCCGGGTAGGGAGGACACTGAAGCTTTCTTT. Its translation: CASSINPGREDTEAFF.

The rearrangement joins TRBV6-5 to TRBJ1-5, with D perhaps TRBD1 (5 bases). The CDR3 is made up of 15 amino acids. Germline V gene lookup returns CDR1 MNHEY and CDR2 SVGAGI. The V end was cut by 0 bases, the J end by 4 bases, with 10 bases between. The CDR3 bases are TGTGCCAGCAGTTACTCGGGACTGAGTAATCAGCCCCAGCATTTT. This sequence encodes CASSYSGLSNQPQHF.